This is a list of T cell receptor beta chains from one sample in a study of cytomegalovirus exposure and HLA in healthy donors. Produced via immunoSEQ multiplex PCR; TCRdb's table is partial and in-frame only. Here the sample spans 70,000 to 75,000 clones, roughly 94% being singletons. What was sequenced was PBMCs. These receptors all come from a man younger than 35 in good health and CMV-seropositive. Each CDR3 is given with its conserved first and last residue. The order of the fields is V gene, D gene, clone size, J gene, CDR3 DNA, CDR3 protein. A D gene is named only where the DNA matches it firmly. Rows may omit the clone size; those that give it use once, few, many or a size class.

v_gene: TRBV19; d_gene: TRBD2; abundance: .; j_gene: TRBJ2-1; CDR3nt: TGTGCCAGTAGCCCTAGCGGGGGATGGAATGAGCAGTTCTTC; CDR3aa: CASSPSGGWNEQFF
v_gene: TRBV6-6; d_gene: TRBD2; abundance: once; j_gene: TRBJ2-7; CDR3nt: TGTGCCAGCAGTCCCCTGACTAGCGGGAGTCGTGAGCAGTACTTC; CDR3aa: CASSPLTSGSREQYF
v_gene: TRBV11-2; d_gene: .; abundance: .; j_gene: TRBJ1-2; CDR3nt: TGTGCCAGCAGCTATGGACAGACTGGCTACACCTTC; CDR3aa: CASSYGQTGYTF
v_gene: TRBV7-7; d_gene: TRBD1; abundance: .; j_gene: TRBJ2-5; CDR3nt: TGTGCTAGCAGCTCCCGGGACAGGGGGCTTGAGACCCAGTACTTC; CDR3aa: CASSSRDRGLETQYF
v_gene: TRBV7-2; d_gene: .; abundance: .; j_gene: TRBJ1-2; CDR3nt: TGTGCCAGCAGCTTAGGAGGCAGCTTCTCCTTC; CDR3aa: CASSLGGSFSF
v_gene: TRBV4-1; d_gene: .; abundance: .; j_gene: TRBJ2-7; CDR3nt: TGCGCCAGCAGCCAAGAAGAGGCATACGAGCAGTACTTC; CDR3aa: CASSQEEAYEQYF
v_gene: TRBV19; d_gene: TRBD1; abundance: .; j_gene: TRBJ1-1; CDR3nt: TGTGCCAGTAGAACCCAGGGGGAAAGGAACACTGAAGCTTTCTTT; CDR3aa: CASRTQGERNTEAFF
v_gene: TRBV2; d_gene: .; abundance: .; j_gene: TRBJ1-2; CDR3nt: TGTGCCAGCAGGGAAGAACGGGGTACAGCTAACTATGGCTACACCTTC; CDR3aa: CASREERGTANYGYTF
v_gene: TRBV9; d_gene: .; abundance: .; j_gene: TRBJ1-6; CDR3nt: TGTGCCAGCAGCGTATCTCCAGGGGCTGGATCACCCCTCCACTTT; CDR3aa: CASSVSPGAGSPLHF
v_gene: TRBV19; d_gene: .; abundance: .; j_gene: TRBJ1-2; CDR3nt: TGTGCCAGTAGTGACAGCCGACAGGCCTCCTATGGCTACACCTTC; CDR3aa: CASSDSRQASYGYTF
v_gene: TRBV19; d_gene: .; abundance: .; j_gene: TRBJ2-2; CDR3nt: TGTGCCAGTAGGTGGGGGCCGGGGACCGGGGAGCTGTTTTTT; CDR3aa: CASRWGPGTGELFF
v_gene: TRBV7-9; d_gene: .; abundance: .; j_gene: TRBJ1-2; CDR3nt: TGTGCCAGCAGCCCCCGGTGGGGGGAGGGCTACACCTTC; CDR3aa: CASSPRWGEGYTF
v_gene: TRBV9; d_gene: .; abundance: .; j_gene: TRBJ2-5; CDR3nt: TGTGCCAGCAGCTCCAGGGATGCGCGAGAGACCCAGTACTTC; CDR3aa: CASSSRDARETQYF
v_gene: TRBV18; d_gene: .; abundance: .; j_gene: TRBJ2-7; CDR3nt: TGTGCCAGCTCACCAGAGTACGGGTCCGACGAGCAGTACTTC; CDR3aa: CASSPEYGSDEQYF
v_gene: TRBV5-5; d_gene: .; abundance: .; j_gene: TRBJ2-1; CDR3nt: TGTGCCAGCAGCTCTGGAGGAAGGGTTTACAATGAGCAGTTCTTC; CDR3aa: CASSSGGRVYNEQFF
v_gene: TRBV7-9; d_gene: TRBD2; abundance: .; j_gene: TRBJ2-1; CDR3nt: TGTGCCAGCAGCTTACGCGGGAGGGCCGCAAATGAGCAGTTCTTC; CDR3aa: CASSLRGRAANEQFF
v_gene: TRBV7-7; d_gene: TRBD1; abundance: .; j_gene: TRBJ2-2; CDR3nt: TGTGCTAGCAGCCCGGGACAGGGAAACACCGGGGAGCTGTTTTTT; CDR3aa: CASSPGQGNTGELFF
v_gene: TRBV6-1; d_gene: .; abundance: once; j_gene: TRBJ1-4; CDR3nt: TGTGCCAGCAGTGAAGCGCAGGGAGGGGAAAAACTGTTTTTT; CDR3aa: CASSEAQGGEKLFF
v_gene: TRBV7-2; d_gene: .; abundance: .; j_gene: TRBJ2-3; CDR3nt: TGTGCCAGCACACCCGGGGGTCCCCGCACAGATACGCAGTATTTT; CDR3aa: CASTPGGPRTDTQYF
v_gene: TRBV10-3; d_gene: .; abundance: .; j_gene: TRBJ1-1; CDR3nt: TGTGCCATCAGTGAGGGGCCGGGACATGAAGCTTTCTTT; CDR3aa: CAISEGPGHEAFF
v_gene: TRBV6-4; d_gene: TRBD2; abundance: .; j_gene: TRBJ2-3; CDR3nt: TGTGCCAGCAGTGACTCCGGGACTAGCGGGGGGGCAGATACGCAGTATTTT; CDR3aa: CASSDSGTSGGADTQYF
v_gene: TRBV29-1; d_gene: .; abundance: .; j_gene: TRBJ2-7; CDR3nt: TGCAGCGTTACTAGGGGGGGACCCTACGAGCAGTACTTC; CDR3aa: CSVTRGGPYEQYF
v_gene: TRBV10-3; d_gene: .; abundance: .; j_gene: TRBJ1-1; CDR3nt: TGTGCCATCAGAACAGCGAACACTGAAGCTTTCTTT; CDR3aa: CAIRTANTEAFF
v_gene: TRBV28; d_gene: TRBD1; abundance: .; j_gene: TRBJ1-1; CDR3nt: TGTGCCAGCAGTTTGATCGGCGGGGGGACAGGGCGGCCCGTCTCTGAAGCTTTCTTT; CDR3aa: CASSLIGGGTGRPVSEAFF
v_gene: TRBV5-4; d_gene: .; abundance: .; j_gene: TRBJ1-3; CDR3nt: TGTGCCAGCAGCCCCGAGCCGACTGGAAACACCATATATTTT; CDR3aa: CASSPEPTGNTIYF
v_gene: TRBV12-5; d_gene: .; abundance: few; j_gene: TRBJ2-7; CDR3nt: TGTGCTAGTGGTCCCCGCGGTCCCGAGCAGTACTTC; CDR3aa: CASGPRGPEQYF
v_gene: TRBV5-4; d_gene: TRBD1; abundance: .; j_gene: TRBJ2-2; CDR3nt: TGTGCCAGCAGCTTCCGACAGGGGGGGACCGGGGAGCTGTTTTTT; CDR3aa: CASSFRQGGTGELFF
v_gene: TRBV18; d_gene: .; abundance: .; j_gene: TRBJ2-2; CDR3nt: TGTGCCAGCTCACCAAAGACAGATGGGAACACCGGGGAGCTGTTTTTT; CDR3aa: CASSPKTDGNTGELFF
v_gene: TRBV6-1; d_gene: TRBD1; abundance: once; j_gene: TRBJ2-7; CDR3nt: TGTGCCAGCAGCGAAGAGGGACAGACCTCCTACGAGCAGTACTTC; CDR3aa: CASSEEGQTSYEQYF
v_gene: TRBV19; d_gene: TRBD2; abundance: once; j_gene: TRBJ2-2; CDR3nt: TGTGCCAGCAGCCGGACTAGCGGGGGATACACCGGGGAGCTGTTTTTT; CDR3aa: CASSRTSGGYTGELFF
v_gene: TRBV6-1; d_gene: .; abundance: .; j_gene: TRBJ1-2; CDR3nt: TGTGCCAGCAGTGTTGCGGCAGGGTACGGGTATGGCTACACCTTC; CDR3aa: CASSVAAGYGYGYTF
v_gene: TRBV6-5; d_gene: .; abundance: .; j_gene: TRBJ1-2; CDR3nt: TGTGCCAGCAGGACCCCTGGTCAAGGGGTTTATGGCTACACCTTC; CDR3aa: CASRTPGQGVYGYTF
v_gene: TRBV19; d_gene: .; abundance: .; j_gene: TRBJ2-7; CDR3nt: TGTGCCAGTAGTATGGGGGGAGCCACCTACGAGCAGTACTTC; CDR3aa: CASSMGGATYEQYF
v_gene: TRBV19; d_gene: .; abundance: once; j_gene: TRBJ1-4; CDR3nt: TGTGCCAGTGGACAGTTGGATATTGCAACTAATGAAAAACTGTTTTTT; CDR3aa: CASGQLDIATNEKLFF
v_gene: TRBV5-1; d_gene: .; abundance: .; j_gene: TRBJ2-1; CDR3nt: TGCGCCAGCAGCCCGGCGACAGCACCATACAATGAGCAGTTCTTC; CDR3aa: CASSPATAPYNEQFF
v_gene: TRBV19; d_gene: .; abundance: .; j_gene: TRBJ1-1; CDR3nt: TGTGCCAGTAGCCCAAAGAGCACTGAAGCTTTCTTT; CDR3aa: CASSPKSTEAFF
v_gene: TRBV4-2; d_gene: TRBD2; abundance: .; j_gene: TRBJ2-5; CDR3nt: TGTGCCAGCAGCCAAGAGTTTTCTGGACTAGCGATCCAAGAGACCCAGTACTTC; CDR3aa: CASSQEFSGLAIQETQYF
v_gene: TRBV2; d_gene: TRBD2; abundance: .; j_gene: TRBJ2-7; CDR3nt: TGTGCCAGCAGTGAAGGCCTAGCGGGAGCTATATCGAGCTTC; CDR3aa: CASSEGLAGAISSF
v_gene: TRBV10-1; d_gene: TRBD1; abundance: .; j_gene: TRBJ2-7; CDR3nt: TGCGCCAGCATCCTGGACAGGGAGTCCCACGAGCAGTACTTC; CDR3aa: CASILDRESHEQYF
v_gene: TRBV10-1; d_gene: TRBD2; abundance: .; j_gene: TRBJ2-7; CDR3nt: TGCGCCAGCAGTGATATGATGGGACTAGCGGGAGAACACGAGCAGTACTTC; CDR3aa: CASSDMMGLAGEHEQYF
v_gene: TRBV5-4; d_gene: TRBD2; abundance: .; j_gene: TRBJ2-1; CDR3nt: TGTGCCAGCAGCTGGAAGCGGGAGGGTTACAATGAGCAGTTCTTC; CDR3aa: CASSWKREGYNEQFF
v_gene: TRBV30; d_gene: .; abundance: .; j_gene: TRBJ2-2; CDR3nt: TGTGCCTGGAGTACAGTCCTCGCCGGGGAGCTGTTTTTT; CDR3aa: CAWSTVLAGELFF
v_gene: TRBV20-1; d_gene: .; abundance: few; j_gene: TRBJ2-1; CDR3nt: TGCAGTGCTAGAGTCTACGGTAGAGAGTTCTTC; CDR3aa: CSARVYGREFF
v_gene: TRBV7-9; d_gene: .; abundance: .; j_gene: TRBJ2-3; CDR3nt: TGTGCCAGCAGCTTTGTAGGGGGGGCAATTAAAAGCACAGATACGCAGTATTTT; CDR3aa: CASSFVGGAIKSTDTQYF
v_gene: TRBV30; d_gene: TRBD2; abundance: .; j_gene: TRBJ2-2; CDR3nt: TGTGCCCAAACCCCACCAGCGGGAGGTCCGAACACCGGGGAGCTGTTTTTT; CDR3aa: CAQTPPAGGPNTGELFF
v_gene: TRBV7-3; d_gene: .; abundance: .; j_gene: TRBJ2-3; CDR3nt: TGTGCCAGCAGCACGGACAACTCCCTTACGCAGTATTTT; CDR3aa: CASSTDNSLTQYF